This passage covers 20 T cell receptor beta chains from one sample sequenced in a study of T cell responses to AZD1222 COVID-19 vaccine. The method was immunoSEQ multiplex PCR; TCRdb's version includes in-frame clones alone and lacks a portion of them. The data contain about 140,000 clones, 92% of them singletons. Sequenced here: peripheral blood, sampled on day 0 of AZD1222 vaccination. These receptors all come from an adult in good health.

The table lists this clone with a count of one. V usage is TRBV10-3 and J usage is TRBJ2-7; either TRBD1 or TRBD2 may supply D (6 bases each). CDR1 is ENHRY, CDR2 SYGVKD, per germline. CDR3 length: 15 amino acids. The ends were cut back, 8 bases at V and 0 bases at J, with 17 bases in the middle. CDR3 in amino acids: CAIGGRVGSSYEQYF. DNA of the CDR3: TGTGCCATCGGGGGGCGGGTCGGAAGCTCCTACGAGCAGTACTTC.

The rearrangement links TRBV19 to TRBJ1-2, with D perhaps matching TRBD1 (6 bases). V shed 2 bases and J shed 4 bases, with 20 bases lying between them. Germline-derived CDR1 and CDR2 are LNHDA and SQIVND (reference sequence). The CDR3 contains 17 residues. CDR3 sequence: CASSIRADGGQLYGYTF. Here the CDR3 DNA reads TGTGCCAGTAGTATAAGGGCAGATGGAGGACAGCTCTATGGCTACACCTTC.

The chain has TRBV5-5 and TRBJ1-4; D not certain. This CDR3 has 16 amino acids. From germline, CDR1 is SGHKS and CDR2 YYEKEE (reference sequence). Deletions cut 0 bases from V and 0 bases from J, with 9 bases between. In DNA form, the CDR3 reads TGTGCCAGCAGCTTGGGTCTCGGCACAACTAATGAAAAACTGTTTTTT. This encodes CASSLGLGTTNEKLFF.

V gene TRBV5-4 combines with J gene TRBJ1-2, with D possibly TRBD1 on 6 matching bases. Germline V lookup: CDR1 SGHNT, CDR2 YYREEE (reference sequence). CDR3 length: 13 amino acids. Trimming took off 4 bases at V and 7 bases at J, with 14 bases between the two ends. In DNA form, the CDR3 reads TGTGCCAGCAGCGTAAAAAGGACAGTTGGCTACACCTTC. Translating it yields CASSVKRTVGYTF.

The CDR3 loop is CASSPGHSNQPQHF. As DNA, the CDR3 is TGTGCCAGCTCACCAGGTCATAGCAATCAGCCCCAGCATTTT. The chain is built from TRBV18 and TRBJ1-5; D unclear. The CDR3 sequence is 14 residues long. Germline loops: CDR1 KGHSH, CDR2 LQKENI. Trimming left V 2 bases short and J 0 bases short, with 5 bases between. Full variable domain (remainder filled in from reference TRBV18 and TRBJ1-5): NAGVMQNPRHLVRRRGQEARLRCSPMKGHSHVYWYRQLPEEGLKFMVYLQKENIIDESGMPKERFSAEFPKEGPSILRIQQVVRGDSAAYFCASSPGHSNQPQHFGDGTRLSIL.

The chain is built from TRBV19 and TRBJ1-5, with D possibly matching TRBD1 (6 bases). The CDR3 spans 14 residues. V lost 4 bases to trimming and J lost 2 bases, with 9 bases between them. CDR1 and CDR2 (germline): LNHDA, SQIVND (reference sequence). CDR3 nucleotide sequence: TGTGCCAGTAGTAACAGGGTAGGCAATCAGCCCCAGCATTTT. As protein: CASSNRVGNQPQHF.

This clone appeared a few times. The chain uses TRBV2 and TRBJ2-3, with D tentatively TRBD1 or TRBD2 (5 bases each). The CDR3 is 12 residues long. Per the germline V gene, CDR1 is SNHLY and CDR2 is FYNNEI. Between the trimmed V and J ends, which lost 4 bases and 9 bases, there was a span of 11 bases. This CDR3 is CASSGGVGTQYF. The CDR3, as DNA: TGTGCCAGCAGTGGAGGGGTTGGAACGCAGTATTTT.

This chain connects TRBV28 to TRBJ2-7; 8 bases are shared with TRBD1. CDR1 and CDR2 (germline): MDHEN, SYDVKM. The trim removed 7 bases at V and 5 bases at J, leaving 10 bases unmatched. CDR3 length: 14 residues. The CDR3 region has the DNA TGTGCCAGCATAAACCTGGACAGGGTCCACGAGCAGTACTTC. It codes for CASINLDRVHEQYF.

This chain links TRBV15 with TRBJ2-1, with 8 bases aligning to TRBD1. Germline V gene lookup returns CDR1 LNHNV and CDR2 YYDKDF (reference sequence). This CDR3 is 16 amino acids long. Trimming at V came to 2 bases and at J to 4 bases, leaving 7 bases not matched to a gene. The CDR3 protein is CATSRSRDRTYNEQFF. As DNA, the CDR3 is TGTGCCACCAGCAGAAGCCGGGACAGGACTTACAATGAGCAGTTCTTC.

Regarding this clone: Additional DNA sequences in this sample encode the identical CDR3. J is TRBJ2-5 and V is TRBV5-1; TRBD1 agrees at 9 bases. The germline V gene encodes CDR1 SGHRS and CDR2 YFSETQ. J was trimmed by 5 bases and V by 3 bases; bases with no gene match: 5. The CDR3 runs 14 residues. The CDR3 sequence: CASSSQGAGETQYF. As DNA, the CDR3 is TGCGCCAGCAGCTCACAGGGGGCTGGTGAGACCCAGTACTTC.

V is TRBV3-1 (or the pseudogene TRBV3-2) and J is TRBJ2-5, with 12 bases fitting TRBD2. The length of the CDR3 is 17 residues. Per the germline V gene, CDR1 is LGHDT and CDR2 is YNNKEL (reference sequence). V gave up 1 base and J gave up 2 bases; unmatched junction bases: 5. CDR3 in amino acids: CASSQVGLAGQQETQYF. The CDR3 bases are TGTGCCAGCAGCCAAGTAGGACTAGCGGGACAACAAGAGACCCAGTACTTC.

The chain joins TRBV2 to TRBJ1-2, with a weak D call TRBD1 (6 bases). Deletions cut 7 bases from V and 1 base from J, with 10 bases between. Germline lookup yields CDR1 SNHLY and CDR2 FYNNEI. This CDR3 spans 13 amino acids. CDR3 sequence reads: CASKMDSNYGYTF. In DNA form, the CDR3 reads TGTGCCAGCAAAATGGACAGTAACTATGGCTACACCTTC.

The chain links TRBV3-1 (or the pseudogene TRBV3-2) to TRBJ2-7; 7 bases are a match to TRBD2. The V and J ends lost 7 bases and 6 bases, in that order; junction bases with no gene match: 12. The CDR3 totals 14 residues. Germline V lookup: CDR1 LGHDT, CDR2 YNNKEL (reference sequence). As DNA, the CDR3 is TGTGCCAGCAACCCGGCGGGGGTGGCTAGCGAGCAGTACTTC. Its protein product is CASNPAGVASEQYF.

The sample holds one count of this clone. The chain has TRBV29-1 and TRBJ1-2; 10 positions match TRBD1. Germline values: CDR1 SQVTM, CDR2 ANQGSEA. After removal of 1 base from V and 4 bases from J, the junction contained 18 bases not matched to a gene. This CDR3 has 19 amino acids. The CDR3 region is CSVEGGSGQGSLNPYGYTF. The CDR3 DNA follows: TGCAGCGTTGAAGGGGGCTCGGGACAGGGGTCCCTAAACCCCTATGGCTACACCTTC. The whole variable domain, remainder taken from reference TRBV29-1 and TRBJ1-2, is SAVISQKPSRDICQRGTSLTIQCQVDSQVTMMFWYRQQPGQSLTLIATANQGSEATYESGFVIDKFPISRPNLTFSTLTVSNMSPEDSSIYLCSVEGGSGQGSLNPYGYTFGSGTRLTVV.

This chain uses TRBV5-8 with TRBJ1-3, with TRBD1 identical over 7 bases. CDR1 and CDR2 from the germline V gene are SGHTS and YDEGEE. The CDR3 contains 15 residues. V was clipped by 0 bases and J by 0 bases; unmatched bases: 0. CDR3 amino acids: CASSLGDSSGNTIYF. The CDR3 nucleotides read TGTGCCAGCAGCTTGGGGGACAGCTCTGGAAACACCATATATTTT.

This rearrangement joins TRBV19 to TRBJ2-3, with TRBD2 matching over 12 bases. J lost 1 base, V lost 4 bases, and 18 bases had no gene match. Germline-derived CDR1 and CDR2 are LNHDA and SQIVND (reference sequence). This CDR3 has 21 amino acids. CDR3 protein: CASSRGSVRLAGGPGTDTQYF. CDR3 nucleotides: TGTGCCAGTAGTAGGGGTTCGGTTCGGCTAGCGGGAGGGCCCGGCACAGATACGCAGTATTTT.

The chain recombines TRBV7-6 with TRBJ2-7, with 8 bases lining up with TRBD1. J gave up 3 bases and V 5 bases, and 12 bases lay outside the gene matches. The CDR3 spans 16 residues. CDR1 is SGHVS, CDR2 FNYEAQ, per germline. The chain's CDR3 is CASSVYRDRNSYEQYF. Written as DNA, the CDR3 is TGTGCCAGCAGCGTTTACCGGGACAGGAATAGCTACGAGCAGTACTTC.

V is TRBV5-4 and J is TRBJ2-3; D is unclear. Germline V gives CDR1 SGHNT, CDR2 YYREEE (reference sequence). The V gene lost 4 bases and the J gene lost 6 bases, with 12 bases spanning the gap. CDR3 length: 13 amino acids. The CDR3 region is CASSLPGRDTQYF. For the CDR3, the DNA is TGTGCCAGCAGCCTCCCGGGCCGGGATACGCAGTATTTT.

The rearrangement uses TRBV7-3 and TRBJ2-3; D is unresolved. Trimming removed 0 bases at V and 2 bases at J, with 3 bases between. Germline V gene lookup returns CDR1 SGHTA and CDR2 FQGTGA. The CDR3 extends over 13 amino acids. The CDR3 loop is CASSLTNTDTQYF. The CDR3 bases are TGTGCCAGCAGCTTAACAAACACAGATACGCAGTATTTT.

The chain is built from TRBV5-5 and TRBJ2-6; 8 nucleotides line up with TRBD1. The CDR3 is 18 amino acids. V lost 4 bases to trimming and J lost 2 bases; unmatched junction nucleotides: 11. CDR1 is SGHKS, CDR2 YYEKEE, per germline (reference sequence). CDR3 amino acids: CASSLLLSDRAGANVLTF. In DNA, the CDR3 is TGTGCCAGCAGCCTACTATTATCGGACAGGGCTGGGGCCAACGTCCTGACTTTC.